The 12 T cell receptor beta chains below come from one sample, sequenced in a study of blood T cell repertoires in COVID-19. The repertoire was sequenced with immunoSEQ multiplex PCR; TCRdb's copy has only in-frame clones and lacks some. Of 200,000 to 250,000 clones detected, about 83% appear once; the ten largest clones hold about 4.8%. Sequenced material: PBMCs or T cells enriched from blood (not recorded which). These TCRs come from a woman between 50 and 59 years old who had been exposed to COVID-19.

The CDR3 sequence: CATRVGAGLGEKLFF. For the CDR3, the DNA is TGTGCCACGCGAGTGGGGGCAGGGTTAGGGGAAAAACTGTTTTTT. The J gene is TRBJ1-4, the V gene TRBV11-2, with a tentative D call TRBD1 (6 bases). The CDR3 spans 15 residues. V lost 10 bases and J 8 bases, leaving 23 bases between the germline ends. The V gene's germline CDR1 is SGHAT and CDR2 FQNNGV.

The chain carries TRBV29-1 and TRBJ1-4, with 7 positions matching TRBD1. Germline V gene data show CDR1 as SQVTM and CDR2 as ANQGSEA. This CDR3 comprises 12 residues. Germline trimming cut 5 bases from V and 12 bases from J; bases unmatched to any gene: 9. The CDR3 bases are TGCAGCGTTAAATCGGGACAGACTGAACTGTTTTTT. The encoded protein is CSVKSGQTELFF.

This chain joins TRBV23-1 and TRBJ1-1, with D hard to call. TRBV23-1 is an ORF, and what it does is uncertain. V lost 2 bases to trimming and J lost 7 bases, with 11 bases between them. The CDR3 runs 13 residues. Written as DNA, the CDR3 is TGCGCCAGCAGTCAAGATGGGCAGATTGAAGCTTTCTTT. Encoded protein: CASSQDGQIEAFF.

This chain joins TRBV24-1 and TRBJ1-2; perhaps TRBD1 as D (6 bases). Trimming stripped 2 bases from V and 2 bases from J, with 8 bases between. CDR3 length equals 14 residues. Per the germline V gene, CDR1 is KGHDR and CDR2 is SFDVKD. In DNA form, the CDR3 reads TGTGCCACCAGTGATTCGGACAGCAACTATGGCTACACCTTC. Its protein product is CATSDSDSNYGYTF.

The gene calls are TRBV24-1 and TRBJ2-1; 7 nucleotides line up with TRBD2. The germline V gene has CDR1 KGHDR and CDR2 SFDVKD. The V and J ends lost 5 bases and 2 bases, in that order; junction bases with no gene match: 11. The CDR3 consists of 17 residues. CDR3 in amino acids: CATSAPFGGGTYNEQFF. CDR3 nucleotide sequence: TGTGCCACCAGTGCCCCCTTTGGCGGGGGAACCTACAATGAGCAGTTCTTC.

The chain joins TRBV2 to TRBJ1-5; tentatively, D is TRBD1 (6 bases). V was pared by 3 bases and J by 5 bases, with 8 bases between. The V gene's germline CDR1 is SNHLY and CDR2 FYNNEI. The CDR3 is made up of 13 amino acids. The CDR3 coding sequence is TGTGCCAGCAGTGAGGACAGCCATCAGCCCCAGCATTTT. Its translation is CASSEDSHQPQHF.

The V call is TRBV7-8, the J call TRBJ2-1, with 9 bases lining up with TRBD2. From germline, CDR1 is SGHVS and CDR2 FQNEAQ. The length of the CDR3 is 16 residues. Trimming took 2 bases from V and 8 from J; bases not matched to a gene: 10. This CDR3 is CASSLTGAGGFHEQFF. CDR3 in DNA: TGTGCCAGCAGCTTAACTGGAGCGGGGGGTTTCCATGAGCAGTTCTTC.

V and J are TRBV12-3 or TRBV12-4 and TRBJ1-2; possibly TRBD1 for D (5 bases). This CDR3 has 13 amino acids. Trimming took off 3 bases at V and 7 bases at J, with 12 bases between the two ends. CDR3 sequence: CASSLEGSGGYTF. CDR3 in DNA: TGTGCCAGCAGTTTGGAGGGGTCGGGTGGCTACACCTTC.

J is TRBJ2-3 and V is TRBV5-4; D not certain. The CDR3 consists of 14 residues. The germline V gene has CDR1 SGHNT and CDR2 YYREEE (reference sequence). V lost 0 bases and J lost 0, with 5 bases in between. CDR3 DNA sequence: TGTGCCAGCAGCTTGGATTCGAGCACAGATACGCAGTATTTT. Amino acid sequence: CASSLDSSTDTQYF.

The rearrangement uses TRBV4-3 and TRBJ1-2; weak D call: TRBD1 (6 bases). The V end was cut by 4 bases, the J end by 0 bases, with 9 bases between. The germline gives CDR1 LGHNA, CDR2 YSLEER. This CDR3 has 14 amino acids. The CDR3 DNA reads as TGCGCCAGCAGCCCAGGGGCCGCTAACTATGGCTACACCTTC. It translates to CASSPGAANYGYTF.

The chain employs TRBV19 and TRBJ1-2, with TRBD1 identical over 10 bases. The junction had 4 bases not matched to a gene; V was cut back by 7 bases and J by 8 bases. This CDR3 contains 12 residues. Germline loops: CDR1 LNHDA, CDR2 SQIVND (reference sequence). The CDR3 DNA follows: TGTGCCAGTAACGACAGGGGGCGAGGCTACACCTTC. Amino acids: CASNDRGRGYTF.

V gene TRBV7-9 combines with J gene TRBJ2-1, with 9 positions matching TRBD2. This CDR3 has 18 amino acids. CDR1 and CDR2 from the germline V gene are SEHNR and FQNEAQ (reference sequence). Losses at the gene ends were 1 base for V and 6 bases for J; bases not matched to a gene: 13. The DNA of the CDR3 is TGTGCCAGCAGCTTAGAAGGGCTAGCGGGGTCGGTGAGCAATGAGCAGTTCTTC. Its translation: CASSLEGLAGSVSNEQFF.